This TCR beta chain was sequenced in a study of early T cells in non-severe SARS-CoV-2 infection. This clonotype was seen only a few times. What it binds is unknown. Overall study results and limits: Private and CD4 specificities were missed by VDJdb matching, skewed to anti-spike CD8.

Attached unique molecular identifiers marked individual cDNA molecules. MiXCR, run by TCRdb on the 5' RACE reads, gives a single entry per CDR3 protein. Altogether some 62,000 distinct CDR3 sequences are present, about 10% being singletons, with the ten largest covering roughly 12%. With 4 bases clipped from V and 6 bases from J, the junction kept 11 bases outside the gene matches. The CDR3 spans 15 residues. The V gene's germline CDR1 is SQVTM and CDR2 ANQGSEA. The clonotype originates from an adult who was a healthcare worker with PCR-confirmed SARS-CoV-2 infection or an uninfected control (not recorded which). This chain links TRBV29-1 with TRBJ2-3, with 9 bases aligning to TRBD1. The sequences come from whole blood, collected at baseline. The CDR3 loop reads CSVGGGQGGADTQYF. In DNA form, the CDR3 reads TGCAGCGTTGGAGGGGGACAGGGAGGAGCGGATACGCAGTATTTT.